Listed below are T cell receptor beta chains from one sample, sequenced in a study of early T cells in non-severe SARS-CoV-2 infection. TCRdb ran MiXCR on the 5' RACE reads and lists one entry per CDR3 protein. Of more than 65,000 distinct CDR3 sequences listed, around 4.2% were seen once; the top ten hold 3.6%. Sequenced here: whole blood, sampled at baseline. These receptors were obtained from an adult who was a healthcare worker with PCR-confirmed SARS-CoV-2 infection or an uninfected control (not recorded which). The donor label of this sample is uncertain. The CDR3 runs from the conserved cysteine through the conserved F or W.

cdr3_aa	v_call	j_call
CASSQGETTEAFF	TRBV3-1	TRBJ1-1
CASSSRASTDTQYF	TRBV6-6	TRBJ2-3
CASSQDWVRRAEAFF	TRBV4-3	TRBJ1-1
CASSLKWATRETQYF	TRBV11-2	TRBJ2-5
CSARVGGIYEQYF	TRBV20-1	TRBJ2-7
CAIKATGSNTEAFF	TRBV10-3	TRBJ1-1
CASSLDGRGGSPLHF	TRBV5-1	TRBJ1-6
CASSLFARGPSTDTQYF	TRBV13	TRBJ2-3
CASSLVREQGYYF	TRBV13	TRBJ2-7
CATSKGRAYEQYF	TRBV15	TRBJ2-7
CASSPQGPSTDTQYF	TRBV18	TRBJ2-3
CSVGTPGHRVYEQYF	TRBV29-1	TRBJ2-7
CSASAGTSLRRTTDTQYF	TRBV20-1	TRBJ2-3
CASRGTTIAAFF	TRBV28	TRBJ1-1
CSARERNNQPQHF	TRBV20-1	TRBJ1-5
CASRPQGAVNTEAFF	TRBV6-4	TRBJ1-1
CASSVRGSNQPQHF	TRBV12-3/TRBV12-4	TRBJ1-5
CASSLGAGDQPQHF	TRBV11-2	TRBJ1-5
CASSRDGSNQPQHF	TRBV6-6	TRBJ1-5
CASSPGGPGTEAFF	TRBV7-3	TRBJ1-1
CASSQDYERPSNEQFF	TRBV4-1	TRBJ2-1
CASSLLQGANQPQHF	TRBV7-2	TRBJ1-5
CASSVDRGYYNEQFF	TRBV9	TRBJ2-1
CASIPGQGRYGYTF	TRBV12-3/TRBV12-4	TRBJ1-2
CASSSGDSNQPQHF	TRBV5-1	TRBJ1-5
CASSSRQAINSPLHF	TRBV12-3/TRBV12-4	TRBJ1-6
CASSLRTGYQETQYF	TRBV11-3	TRBJ2-5
CASSPSIAGGDEQFF	TRBV7-6	TRBJ2-1
CAGGGPSYNEQFF	TRBV6-5	TRBJ2-1
CASSGGGTGVTIYF	TRBV9	TRBJ1-3
CSARDHTGEAYSNQPQHF	TRBV20-1	TRBJ1-5
CASSEAGVGKNIQYF	TRBV2	TRBJ2-4
CASSDSVAQGTGELFF	TRBV6-4	TRBJ2-2
CAWSNGQRAGYMQAQHF	TRBV30	TRBJ1-5
CASKPGTDNTEAFF	TRBV18	TRBJ1-1
CSASSPSNYGYTF	TRBV20-1	TRBJ1-2
CASSLFESNQPQHF	TRBV28	TRBJ1-5